This T cell receptor (beta chain) originates from a study of blood T cells in healthy people across ages. Whole-study findings and limits: Greater diversity and more naive CD4+ cells were seen in long-lived donors than in aged donors. Diversity estimates from one million T cells were considered underestimates. CMV infection status of these donors was not known.

A J-beta primer mix and a sample-barcoded 5' primer were used in a second PCR of roughly 7 to 12 cycles. MiXCR was run by TCRdb on the 5' RACE reads, yielding one entry per CDR3 protein. The sample consists of 550,000 to 750,000 distinct CDR3 sequences, around a fifth of them appearing once. This clonotype has a handful of counts. Antigen unknown. Per sample, at least 6 micrograms of total RNA were extracted. V was pared by 1 base and J by 3 bases, with 10 bases between. Germline V lookup: CDR1 SGHTA, CDR2 FQGNSA. This CDR3 is 15 amino acids long. This sequence was found in a man between 65 and 85 years old in good health. The chain carries TRBV7-2 and TRBJ2-4, with D possibly matching TRBD2 (5 bases). Input material: blood. The CDR3 DNA sequence: TGTGCCAGCAGCTTAGACGGAGGAGTCAAAAACATTCAGTACTTC. It specifies CASSLDGGVKNIQYF.